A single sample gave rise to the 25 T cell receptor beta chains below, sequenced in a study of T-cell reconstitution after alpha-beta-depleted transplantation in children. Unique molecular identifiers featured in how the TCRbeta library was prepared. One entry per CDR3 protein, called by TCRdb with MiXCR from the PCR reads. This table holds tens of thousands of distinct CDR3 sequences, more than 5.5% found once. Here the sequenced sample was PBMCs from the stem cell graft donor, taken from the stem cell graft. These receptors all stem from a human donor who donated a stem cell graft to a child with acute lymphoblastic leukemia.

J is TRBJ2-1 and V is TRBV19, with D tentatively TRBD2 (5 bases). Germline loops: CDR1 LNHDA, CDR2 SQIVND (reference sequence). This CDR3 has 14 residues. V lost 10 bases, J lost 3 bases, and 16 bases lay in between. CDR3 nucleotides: TGTGCCACCCGGGTGACGGACTTCTACAATGAGCAGTTCTTC. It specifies CATRVTDFYNEQFF.

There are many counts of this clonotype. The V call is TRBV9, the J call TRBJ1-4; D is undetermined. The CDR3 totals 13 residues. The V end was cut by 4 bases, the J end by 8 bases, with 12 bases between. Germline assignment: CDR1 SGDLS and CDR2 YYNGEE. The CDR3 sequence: CASSPGSGEKLFF. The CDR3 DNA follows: TGTGCCAGCAGCCCCGGGAGCGGGGAAAAACTGTTTTTT.

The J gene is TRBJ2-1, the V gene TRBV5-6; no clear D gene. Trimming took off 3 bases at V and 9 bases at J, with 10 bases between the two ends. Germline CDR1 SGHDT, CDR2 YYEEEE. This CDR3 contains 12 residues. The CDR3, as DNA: TGTGCCAGCAGCTCCCCCGGGCCTGAGCAGTTCTTC. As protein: CASSSPGPEQFF.

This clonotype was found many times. CDR3 sequence: CASSEGQGNSPLHF. In nucleotides, the CDR3 is TGTGCCAGCAGTGAAGGACAGGGAAATTCACCCCTCCACTTT. The V call is TRBV6-1, the J call TRBJ1-6; TRBD1 matches 7 bases. Trimming took 1 base from V and 7 from J; bases not matched to a gene: 1. Germline CDR1 MNHNS, CDR2 SASEGT. The CDR3 is 14 residues long.

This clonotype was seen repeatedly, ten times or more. As DNA, the CDR3 is TGTGCCAGCAGCTGGGGACAGGGGCCCGAAAAACTGTTTTTT. This codes for CASSWGQGPEKLFF. The rearrangement joins TRBV7-9 to TRBJ1-4, with 10 bases lining up with TRBD1. CDR1 and CDR2 from the germline V gene are SEHNR and FQNEAQ (reference sequence). The ends lost 4 bases at V and 8 bases at J; junction bases unmatched: 4. The CDR3 runs 14 residues.

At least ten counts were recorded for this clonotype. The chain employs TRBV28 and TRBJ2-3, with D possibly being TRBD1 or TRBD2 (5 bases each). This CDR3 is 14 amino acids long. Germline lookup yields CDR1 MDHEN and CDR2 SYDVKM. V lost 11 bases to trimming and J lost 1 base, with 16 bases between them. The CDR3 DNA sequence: TGTGCCTGTTCGGCCCTGGGGGGCACAGATACGCAGTATTTT. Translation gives CACSALGGTDTQYF.

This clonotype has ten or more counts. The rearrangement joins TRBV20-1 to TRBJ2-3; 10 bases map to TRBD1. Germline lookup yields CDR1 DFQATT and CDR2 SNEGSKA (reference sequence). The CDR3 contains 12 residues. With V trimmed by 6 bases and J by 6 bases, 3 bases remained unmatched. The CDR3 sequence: CSAWTGGDTQYF. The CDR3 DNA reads TGCAGTGCCTGGACAGGGGGTGATACGCAGTATTTT.

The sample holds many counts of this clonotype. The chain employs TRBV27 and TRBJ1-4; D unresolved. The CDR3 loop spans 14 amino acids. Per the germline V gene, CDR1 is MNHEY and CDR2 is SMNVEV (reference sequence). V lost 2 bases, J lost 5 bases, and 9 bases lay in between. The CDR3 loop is CASSLEGTNEKLFF. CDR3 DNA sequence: TGTGCCAGCAGTTTAGAGGGAACAAATGAAAAACTGTTTTTT.

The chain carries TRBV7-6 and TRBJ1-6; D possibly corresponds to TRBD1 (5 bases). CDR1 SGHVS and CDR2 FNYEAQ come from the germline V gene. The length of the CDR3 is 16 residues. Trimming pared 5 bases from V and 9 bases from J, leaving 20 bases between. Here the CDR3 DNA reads TGTGCCAGCAGCCCCACCCCAGGGCAATCGTCTTCACCCCTCCACTTT. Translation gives CASSPTPGQSSSPLHF.

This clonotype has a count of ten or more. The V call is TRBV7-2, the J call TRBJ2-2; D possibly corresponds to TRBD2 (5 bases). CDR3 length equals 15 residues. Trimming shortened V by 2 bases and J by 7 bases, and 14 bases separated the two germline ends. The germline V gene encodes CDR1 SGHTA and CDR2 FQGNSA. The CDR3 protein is CASSLISGSGGELFF. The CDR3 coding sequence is TGTGCCAGCAGCTTAATCTCGGGATCGGGCGGGGAGCTGTTTTTT.

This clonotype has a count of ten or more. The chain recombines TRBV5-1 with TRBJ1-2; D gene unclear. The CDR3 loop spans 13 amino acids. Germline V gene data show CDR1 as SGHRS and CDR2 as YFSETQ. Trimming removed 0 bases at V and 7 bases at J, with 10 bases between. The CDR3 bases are TGCGCCAGCAGCTTGGACCCCGCAGGTGGCTACACCTTC. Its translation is CASSLDPAGGYTF.

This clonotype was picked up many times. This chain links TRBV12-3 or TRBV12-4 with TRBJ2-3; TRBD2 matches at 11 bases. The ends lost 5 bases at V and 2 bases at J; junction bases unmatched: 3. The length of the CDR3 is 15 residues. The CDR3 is CASSPSGGLTDTQYF. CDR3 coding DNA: TGTGCCAGCAGTCCTAGCGGGGGGCTCACAGATACGCAGTATTTT.

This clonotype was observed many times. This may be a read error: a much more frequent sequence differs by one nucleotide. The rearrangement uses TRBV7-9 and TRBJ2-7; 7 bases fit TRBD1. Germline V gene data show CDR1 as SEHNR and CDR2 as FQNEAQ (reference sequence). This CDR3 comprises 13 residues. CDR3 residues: CASRDSLSYEHYF. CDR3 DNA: TGTGCCAGTCGGGACAGCCTTTCCTACGAGCATTACTTC.

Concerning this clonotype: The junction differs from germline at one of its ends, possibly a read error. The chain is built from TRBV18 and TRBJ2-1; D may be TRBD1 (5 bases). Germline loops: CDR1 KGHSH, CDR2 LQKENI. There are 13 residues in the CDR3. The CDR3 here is CASSPQGYNERFF. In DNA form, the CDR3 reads TGTGCCAGCTCACCTCAGGGCTACAATGAGCGGTTCTTC. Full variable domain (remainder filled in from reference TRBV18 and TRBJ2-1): NAGVMQNPRHLVRRRGQEARLRCSPMKGHSHVYWYRQLPEEGLKFMVYLQKENIIDESGMPKERFSAEFPKEGPSILRIQQVVRGDSAAYFCASSPQGYNERFFGPGTRLTVL.

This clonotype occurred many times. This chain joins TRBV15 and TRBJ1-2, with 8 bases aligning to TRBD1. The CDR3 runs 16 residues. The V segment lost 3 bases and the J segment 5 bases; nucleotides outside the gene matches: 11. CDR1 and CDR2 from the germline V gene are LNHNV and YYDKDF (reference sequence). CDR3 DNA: TGTGCCACCAGCAGGCAAACCCAGGGGGCGGCTTATGGCTACACCTTC. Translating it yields CATSRQTQGAAYGYTF.

CDR3 sequence reads: CASSPSGTRNEKLFF. CDR3 in DNA: TGTGCCAGCAGCCCCTCCGGGACTCGTAATGAAAAACTGTTTTTT. This chain connects TRBV7-9 to TRBJ1-4; tentatively, D is TRBD1 (5 bases). The CDR3 loop spans 15 amino acids. The V gene's germline CDR1 is SEHNR and CDR2 FQNEAQ (reference sequence). Trimming removed 5 bases from V and 4 bases from J, with 14 bases in between.

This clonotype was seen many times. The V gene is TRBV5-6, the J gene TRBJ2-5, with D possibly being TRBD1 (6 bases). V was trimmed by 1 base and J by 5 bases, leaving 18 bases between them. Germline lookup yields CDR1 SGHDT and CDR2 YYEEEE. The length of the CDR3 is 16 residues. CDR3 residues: CASSLKDRIPGETQYF. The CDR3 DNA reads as TGTGCCAGCAGCTTGAAGGACAGAATACCCGGCGAGACCCAGTACTTC.

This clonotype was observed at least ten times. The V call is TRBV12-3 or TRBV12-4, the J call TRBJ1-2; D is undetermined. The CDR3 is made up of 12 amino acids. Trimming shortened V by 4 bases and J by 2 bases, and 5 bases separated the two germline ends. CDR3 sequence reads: CASSSNNYGYTF. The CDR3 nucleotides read TGTGCCAGCAGTTCGAACAACTATGGCTACACCTTC.

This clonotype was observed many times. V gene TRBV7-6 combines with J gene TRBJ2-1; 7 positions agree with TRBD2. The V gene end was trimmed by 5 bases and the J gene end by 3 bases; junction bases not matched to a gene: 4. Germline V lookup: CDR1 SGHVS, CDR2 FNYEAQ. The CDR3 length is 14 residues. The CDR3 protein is CASSPSGNYNEQFF. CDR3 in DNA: TGTGCCAGCAGCCCCAGCGGGAACTACAATGAGCAGTTCTTC.

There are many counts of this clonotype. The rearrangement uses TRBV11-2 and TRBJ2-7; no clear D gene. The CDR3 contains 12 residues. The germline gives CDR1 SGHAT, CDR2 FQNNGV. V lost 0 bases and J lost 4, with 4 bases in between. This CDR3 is CASSLEIYEQYF. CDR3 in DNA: TGTGCCAGCAGCTTAGAAATATACGAGCAGTACTTC.

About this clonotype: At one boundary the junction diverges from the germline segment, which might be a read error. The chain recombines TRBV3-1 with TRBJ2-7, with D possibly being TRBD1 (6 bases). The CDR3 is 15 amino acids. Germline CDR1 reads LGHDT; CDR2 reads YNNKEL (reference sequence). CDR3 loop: CASSQEHRAPYDQYF. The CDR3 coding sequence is TGTGCCAGCAGCCAAGAACACAGGGCCCCCTACGATCAGTACTTC.

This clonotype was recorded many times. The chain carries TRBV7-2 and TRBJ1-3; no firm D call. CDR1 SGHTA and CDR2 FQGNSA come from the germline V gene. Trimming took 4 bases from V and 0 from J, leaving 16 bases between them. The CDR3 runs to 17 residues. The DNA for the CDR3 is TGTGCCAGCAGCTCTAAGACTGGGCGCTTCTCTGGAAACACCATATATTTT. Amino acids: CASSSKTGRFSGNTIYF.

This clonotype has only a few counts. This CDR3 reads CASSETQGVGEQYF. The CDR3 DNA reads TGTGCCAGCAGTGAAACACAGGGCGTGGGCGAGCAGTACTTC. This chain connects TRBV25-1 to TRBJ2-7; perhaps TRBD1 as D (6 bases). Germline CDR1 is MGHDK and CDR2 is SYGVNS. The CDR3 consists of 14 residues. V shed 2 bases and J shed 6 bases, with 14 bases lying between them.

CDR3 amino acids: CASSAQASHEQYF. In nucleotides, the CDR3 is TGTGCCAGCAGCGCCCAGGCCTCCCACGAGCAGTACTTC. This chain uses TRBV21-1 with TRBJ2-7. TRBV21-1 is an annotated pseudogene. The CDR3 consists of 13 residues.

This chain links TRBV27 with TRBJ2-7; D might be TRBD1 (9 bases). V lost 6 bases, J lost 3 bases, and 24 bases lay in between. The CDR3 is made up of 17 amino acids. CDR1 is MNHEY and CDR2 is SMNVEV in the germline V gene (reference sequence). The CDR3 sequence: CASSGGDRARDIYEQYF. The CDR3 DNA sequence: TGTGCCAGCAGCGGGGGGGACAGGGCCCGAGATATCTACGAGCAGTACTTC.